The subject of this entry is one TCR beta chain. Its specificity is not known. V shed 5 bases, J shed 1 base, and the junction held 5 bases outside the gene matches. The CDR3 runs to 15 residues. Germline CDR1 LNHNV, CDR2 YYDKDF (reference sequence). This sample is drawn from a study of T cell clonotyping in hematopoietic cell transplantation. Study conclusions and caveats: Graft donor and pretransplant recipient Inverse Simpson Index values predicted broader posttransplant TCR diversity. CD4 and CD8 repertoire contributions could not be separated without sorting. Few recipient clonotypes overlapped donors; over 95% were de novo at given depth.

This table comes from immunoSEQ multiplex PCR, and its TCRdb copy is limited to in-frame clones, with some not included. The table records roughly 20,000 clones, 86% of them present only once. Documented time point: recipient sample about 28 days before transplant, after cytoreduction. Recipients were bled about 28 days pretransplant and at posttransplant days 30, 100, 180. This sequence was found in a man aged 50 to 59 with acute myeloid leukemia. Some clones in this sample may be carry-over from other donors' samples. The genes are TRBV15 and TRBJ1-1; 9 nucleotides line up with TRBD1. The source was peripheral blood mononuclear cells, collected before stem cell transplant. The CDR3 protein is CATSSLGQGNTEAFF. The DNA of the CDR3 is TGTGCCACCAGCTCCCTGGGACAGGGGAACACTGAAGCTTTCTTT.